This record concerns one T cell receptor beta chain sequence. Noted time point: after neoadjuvant nivolumab, at surgical resection. The data derive from a study of neoadjuvant anti-PD-1 for oral cavity cancer. Study-level background: Patients without progression received a fourth nivolumab dose around day 43, then surgical resection on days 50-56.

The repertoire was sequenced with immunoSEQ multiplex PCR; TCRdb's copy has only in-frame clones and lacks some. The sample carries about 24,000 clones, around a quarter recorded once. V lost 3 bases and J lost 5; bases outside the gene matches: 7. The germline gives CDR1 SGHRS, CDR2 YFSETQ. This CDR3 is 15 amino acids long. The chain combines TRBV5-1 with TRBJ2-7, with 11 bases fitting TRBD2. The specimen was tumor tissue, collected after nivolumab (anti-PD-1) treatment. The receptor was derived from a person between 40 and 79 years old with oral cavity squamous cell carcinoma. The CDR3 region has the DNA TGCGCCAGCAGCTACACTAGCGGGAGTCTGAACGAGCAGTACTTC. This gives the protein CASSYTSGSLNEQYF.